The next 10 T cell receptor beta chains were all read from a single sample in a study of read filtering for tumor transcriptome and immune sequencing. This library used about 400 ng RNA and molecular barcoded adaptors spanning alpha/delta and beta/gamma chains. One entry per CDR3 protein, called by TCRdb with MiXCR from the reads. Among 100,000 to 150,000 distinct CDR3 sequences listed, about 13% were seen once. The specimen was a population of CD138-negative cells sorted from bone marrow. These TCRs come from a donor at least 40 years old with multiple myeloma.

This clonotype has more than one count but fewer than ten. A read error may explain this, as a much larger clone is one base away. The chain joins TRBV20-1 to TRBJ1-1; the D gene is possibly TRBD1 (5 bases). CDR3 length equals 11 residues. With 5 bases removed from V and 11 bases from J, the gap between germline ends came to 15 bases. Germline CDR1 and CDR2: DFQATT and SNEGSKA (reference sequence). The CDR3 spells CSAEWDGAAFF. The CDR3 nucleotides are TGCAGTGCTGAGTGGGACGGTGCCGCTTTCTTT.

A word on this clonotype: This may be a read error: a much more frequent sequence differs by one nucleotide. J is TRBJ2-7 and V is TRBV5-1; D is perhaps TRBD2 (6 bases). Looked up from germline, CDR1 is SGHRS and CDR2 is YFSETQ. There are 14 residues in the CDR3. The V and J ends lost 0 bases and 3 bases respectively, with 10 bases between them. This CDR3 reads CASSLVEGSYEQYF. The CDR3, as DNA: TGCGCCAGCAGCTTGGTGGAGGGGAGCTACGAGCAGTACTTC.

This clonotype was counted ten times or more. The chain uses TRBV6-2 or TRBV6-3 and TRBJ2-4; possibly TRBD2 for D (5 bases). V lost 4 bases and J 11 bases, leaving 9 bases between the germline ends. The CDR3 length is 11 residues. Germline CDR1 MNHEY, CDR2 SVGEGT. This CDR3 reads CASSSPLVQYF. The CDR3 DNA sequence: TGTGCCAGCAGTTCCCCACTAGTTCAGTACTTC.

This clonotype was recorded at least ten times. The chain joins TRBV20-1 to TRBJ2-1, with a tentative D call TRBD2 (6 bases). Deletions cut 4 bases from V and 10 bases from J, with 14 bases between. This CDR3 is 12 amino acids long. Germline assignment: CDR1 DFQATT and CDR2 SNEGSKA (reference sequence). CDR3 sequence (DNA): TGCAGTGCTAACGACGTTGGAGGGGAGCAGTTCTTC. This codes for CSANDVGGEQFF.

Ten or more counts support this clonotype. The chain carries TRBV6-2 or TRBV6-3 and TRBJ2-1; 10 nucleotides agree with TRBD2. CDR3 length equals 17 residues. J was trimmed by 2 bases and V by 0 bases; bases with no gene match: 4. The germline gives CDR1 MNHEY, CDR2 SVGEGT. The CDR3 DNA follows: TGTGCCAGCAGTTACTCGACTAGCGGGCTTCCCTACAATGAGCAGTTCTTC. It codes for CASSYSTSGLPYNEQFF.

In its sample, this clonotype was seen many times. For the CDR3, the DNA is TGCAGTGCCTGGGACTTAAAGGGCTCCTACGAGCAGTACTTC. Amino acids: CSAWDLKGSYEQYF. The chain carries TRBV20-1 and TRBJ2-7; D might be TRBD2 (6 bases). The CDR3 spans 14 residues. V was cut by 6 bases and J by 0 bases, with 15 bases left in between. Germline-derived CDR1 and CDR2 are DFQATT and SNEGSKA (reference sequence).

This clonotype was detected a few times. The chain links TRBV12-3 or TRBV12-4 to TRBJ2-5; D not resolved. CDR3 length equals 14 residues. V dropped 6 bases and J dropped 2 bases, with 13 bases sitting between them. CDR3: CASSPVYGQETQYF. Here the CDR3 DNA reads TGTGCCAGCAGCCCAGTCTACGGACAAGAGACCCAGTACTTC.

This clonotype was observed at least ten times. The chain carries TRBV5-1 and TRBJ1-1, with a tentative D call TRBD1 (5 bases). Deletions cut 2 bases from V and 3 bases from J, with 8 bases between. The CDR3 spans 13 residues. Germline CDR1 reads SGHRS; CDR2 reads YFSETQ. Written as DNA, the CDR3 is TGCGCCAGCAGCTTTGTAGGGGACACTGAAGCTTTCTTT. Translating it yields CASSFVGDTEAFF.

This clonotype was counted at least ten times. This chain uses TRBV18 with TRBJ1-1; TRBD1 matches 9 bases. Losses at the gene ends were 3 bases for V and 5 bases for J; bases not matched to a gene: 4. Germline V CDR1 and CDR2: KGHSH, LQKENI. CDR3 length: 14 residues. CDR3 region: CASSPRTGETEAFF. CDR3 DNA sequence: TGTGCCAGCTCACCGCGGACAGGGGAGACTGAAGCTTTCTTT.

This clonotype came up a few times. The chain recombines TRBV6-6 with TRBJ1-4; D unresolved. With 4 bases removed from V and 4 bases from J, the gap between germline ends came to 16 bases. The germline gives CDR1 MNHNY, CDR2 SVGAGI (reference sequence). The CDR3 covers 16 residues. The CDR3 protein is CASSSVFPQLNEKLFF. CDR3 DNA sequence: TGTGCCAGCAGTTCCGTTTTCCCGCAGCTTAATGAAAAACTGTTTTTT.